A single sample gave rise to the 14 T cell receptor beta chains below, sequenced in a study of tissue T cells after allogeneic stem cell transplantation. Measured with immunoSEQ multiplex PCR; TCRdb has only the in-frame clones, and not every one. The data contain several thousand clones, about 50% of them seen just once; the ten biggest clones take up 12%. Time point noted: mouse harvest day 7 after allogeneic transplant. The graft held 10^6 splenic CD5+ T cells and 10^7 T-cell-depleted bone marrow cells. Sequencing was performed on lymph node tissue. The receptors derive from a female BALB/c mouse given C57BL/6 T cells with graft-versus-host disease after an allogeneic hematopoietic cell transplant.

This clone has a handful of counts. Gene names are the mouse ones. The missing CDR3 end, 1 residue past where the read stops, is filled in from the germline J gene. The chain carries TRBV26 and TRBJ1-2; D possibly corresponds to TRBD1 (5 bases). V lost 7 bases and J lost 1, with 7 bases in between. There are 12 residues in the CDR3. CDR1 is KGHPV and CDR2 is FQNQEV in the germline V gene (reference sequence). The covered CDR3 bases are TGTGCCAGCACCACAGGAAACTCCGACTACACC. Its protein is CASTTGNSDYT. The whole CDR3 protein reads CASTTGNSDYTF. Based on the CDR3 plus reference TRBV26 and TRBJ1-2, the full variable domain is NSKVIQTPRYLVKGQGQKAKMRCIPEKGHPVVFWYQQNKNNEFKFLINFQNQEVLQQIDMTEKRFSAECPSNSPCSLEIQSSEAGDSALYLCASTTGNSDYTFGSGTRLLVI.

A remark on this clone: All gene names here are mouse names. The CDR3 end falls 1 residue outside the read, so it is completed with the germline J gene. The gene calls are TRBV13-3 and TRBJ1-5; maybe TRBD1 (5 bases). The CDR3 consists of 13 residues. The V gene's germline CDR1 is NNHDY and CDR2 SYVADS. Trimming pared 4 bases from V and 6 bases from J, leaving 11 bases between. The CDR3 DNA, read in part, is TGTGCCAGCAGTCCCAGGGAGGGCCAGGCTCCGCTT. Amino acids: CASSPREGQAPL. The complete CDR3 protein is CASSPREGQAPLF.

Of note for this clone: Each gene name is a mouse one. The CDR3 end falls 1 residue outside the read, so it is completed with the germline J gene. The chain uses TRBV29 and TRBJ1-4, with 9 bases identical to TRBD1. Germline V gene sequence: CDR1 MSHET, CDR2 SYDVDS. The CDR3 sequence is 15 residues long. V gave up 4 bases and J gave up 7 bases; unmatched junction bases: 7. The covered CDR3 bases are TGTGCTAGCAGTTCTCCGGGACAGGGAATCGAAAGATTATTT. As protein: CASSSPGQGIERLF. The complete CDR3 protein is CASSSPGQGIERLFF. Using reference TRBV29 and TRBJ1-4 for the parts outside the CDR3, the full variable domain is DMKVTQMPRYLIKRMGENVLLECGQDMSHETMYWYRQDPGLGLQLIYISYDVDSNSEGDIPKGYRVSRKKREHFSLILDSAKTNQTSVYFCASSSPGQGIERLFFGHGTKLSVL.

With regard to this clone: Mouse germline and gene names are used. The read ends 1 residue before the CDR3 terminus; that terminus is restored from the germline J gene. This sequence joins TRBV3 and TRBJ2-7; D is undetermined. CDR1 and CDR2 from the germline V gene are SNHLY and FYNGKV (reference sequence). The CDR3 spans 12 residues. The V end lost 8 bases, the J end lost 4 bases, and 12 bases lay between the germline ends. Partial CDR3 DNA: TGTGCCAGCGGTGATCAGGTTTATGAACAGTAC. Translated, it gives CASGDQVYEQY. The entire CDR3 protein reads CASGDQVYEQYF.

Comments on this clone: Here the gene names and germline are mouse. The read falls 1 residue short of the CDR3 end, and the missing part is taken from the germline J gene. The chain uses TRBV24 and TRBJ2-1, with TRBD2 matching 8 bases. Germline CDR1 reads KGHTA; CDR2 reads FRNEEI. The trim removed 5 bases at V and 1 base at J, leaving 1 base unmatched. The CDR3 is 14 residues long. The part of the CDR3 DNA that was read is TGTGCCAGCAGTTCTGGGGGGAACTATGCTGAGCAGTTC. It specifies CASSSGGNYAEQF. The whole CDR3 sequence reads CASSSGGNYAEQFF.

Remarks on this clone: Mouse names are used for the genes. The read gets to within 1 residue of the CDR3 end, and the germline J gene fills in the rest. This sequence joins TRBV26 and TRBJ2-1; either TRBD1 or TRBD2 may fit D (5 bases each). Germline V CDR1 and CDR2: KGHPV, FQNQEV (reference sequence). V shed 3 bases and J shed 1 base, with 7 bases lying between them. The CDR3 is 14 residues long. The sequenced CDR3 bases are TGTGCCAGCAGTCTCCGGGGGAACTATGCTGAGCAGTTC. It is translated as CASSLRGNYAEQF. The entire CDR3 is CASSLRGNYAEQFF. The whole variable domain, remainder taken from reference TRBV26 and TRBJ2-1, is NSKVIQTPRYLVKGQGQKAKMRCIPEKGHPVVFWYQQNKNNEFKFLINFQNQEVLQQIDMTEKRFSAECPSNSPCSLEIQSSEAGDSALYLCASSLRGNYAEQFFGPGTRLTVL.

This clone was detected a few times. The genes are named according to mouse. With the read ending 1 residue before the CDR3 end, the germline J gene is used to fill in that end. The rearrangement links TRBV12-2 to TRBJ1-2; maybe TRBD1 (6 bases). The CDR3 runs 14 residues. Germline V gene sequence: CDR1 SGHLS, CDR2 HYDKME. V lost 2 bases and J lost 4, with 13 bases in between. The sequenced part of the CDR3 DNA is TGTGCCAGCTCTCGGTCGGGGGCCGGCTCCGACTACACC. Translating gives CASSRSGAGSDYT. The whole CDR3 protein is CASSRSGAGSDYTF.

Details on this clone: Here the gene names and germline are mouse. Coverage ceases 1 residue before the CDR3 finishes, and the germline J gene fills in the end. The V and J genes are TRBV3 and TRBJ2-5, with 10 bases that match TRBD2. Per the germline V gene, CDR1 is SNHLY and CDR2 is FYNGKV (reference sequence). V was pared by 5 bases and J by 7 bases, with 3 bases of the junction left unmatched. This CDR3 is built from 13 residues. The CDR3 protein is CASSPTGGNTQYF. The covered CDR3 bases are TGTGCCAGCAGCCCGACTGGGGGGAACACCCAGTAC. Complete variable domain (other parts from reference TRBV3 and TRBJ2-5): GPKVLQIPSHQIIDMGQMVTLNCDPVSNHLYFYWYKQILGQQMEFLVNFYNGKVMEKSKLFKDQFSVERPDGSYFTLKIQPTALEDSAVYFCASSPTGGNTQYFGPGTRLLVL.

About this clone itself: Mouse names are used for the genes. The read ends 1 residue shy of where the CDR3 ends; the end is completed using the germline J gene. This chain joins TRBV2 and TRBJ2-7; a weak D match, TRBD2 (7 bases). The CDR3 extends over 15 amino acids. Germline lookup yields CDR1 LGHNA and CDR2 YSYQKL. With 0 bases removed from V and 4 bases from J, the gap between germline ends came to 13 bases. Incomplete CDR3 DNA: TGTGCCAGCAGCCAAGAAGGGGGACTGCCATATGAACAGTAC. Its protein is CASSQEGGLPYEQY. Given in full, the CDR3 is CASSQEGGLPYEQYF.

This clone ranks as medium-sized. Gene names refer to mouse genes. The read comes to an end 1 residue before the CDR3 does, leaving the germline J gene to fill in the end. The chain employs TRBV16 and TRBJ2-7; D not certain. V dropped 0 bases and J dropped 3 bases, with 3 bases sitting between them. CDR3 length: 12 amino acids. Germline V gene data show CDR1 as SGHSA and CDR2 as FRNQAP. CDR3 sequence reads: CASSLDSYEQYF. Partial CDR3 DNA: TGTGCAAGCAGCTTAGACAGCTATGAACAGTAC. Filled out from reference TRBV16 and TRBJ2-7, the complete variable domain reads NAGVIQTPRHKVTGKGQEATLWCEPISGHSAVFWYRQTIVQGLEFLTYFRNQAPIDDSGMPKERFSAQMPNQSHSTLKIQSTQPQDSAVYLCASSLDSYEQYFGPGTRLTVL.

This clone has only a few counts. Gene names follow the mouse nomenclature. From the germline J gene comes the end of the CDR3, since the read stops 1 residue before it. The gene calls are TRBV26 and TRBJ1-2; 11 bases fit TRBD1. The ends lost 6 bases at V and 0 bases at J; junction bases unmatched: 0. CDR3 length: 14 amino acids. In germline, CDR1 is KGHPV, CDR2 FQNQEV (reference sequence). CDR3: CASRGQGANSDYTF. The covered CDR3 bases are TGTGCCAGCAGGGGACAGGGGGCAAACTCCGACTACACC.

In regard to this clone: Gene names are mouse gene names. The CDR3 goes on 1 residue after the read ends, and that part is filled in from the germline J gene. The chain carries TRBV23 and TRBJ2-1; the table's D call of TRBD1 was not tested on the DNA. CDR1 is KGHTA, CDR2 FQNQQP, per germline. This CDR3 is 14 amino acids long. The sequenced part of the CDR3 DNA is TGCTCCAGCAGTCGGGACAGGGGGCGGGCTGAGCAGTTC. Translated: CSSSRDRGRAEQF. The entire CDR3 reads CSSSRDRGRAEQFF.

In regard to this clone: The germline and genes are mouse ones. The CDR3 is cut off 1 residue early in the read; its end comes from the germline J gene. The chain carries TRBV13-2 and TRBJ1-1; 9 bases map to TRBD1. The CDR3 runs to 13 residues. V shed 5 bases, J shed 1 base, and the junction held 0 bases outside the gene matches. Germline V lookup: CDR1 NNHNN, CDR2 SYGAGS (reference sequence). This chain's CDR3 is CASGTGGNTEVFF. The sequenced CDR3 bases are TGTGCCAGCGGGACAGGGGGGAACACAGAAGTCTTC.

The sample holds one count of this clone. Gene names are mouse gene names. The DNA ends 1 residue before the CDR3 does, and the rest of the CDR3 is filled in from the germline J gene. V usage is TRBV29 and J usage is TRBJ2-4; TRBD1 matches at 7 bases. V was clipped by 0 bases and J by 4 bases; unmatched bases: 4. The germline V gene encodes CDR1 MSHET and CDR2 SYDVDS. This CDR3 has 15 amino acids. CDR3 residues: CASSLSSTGKNTLYF. The CDR3 DNA, read in part, is TGTGCTAGCAGTTTATCCTCGACAGGGAAAAACACCTTGTAC.